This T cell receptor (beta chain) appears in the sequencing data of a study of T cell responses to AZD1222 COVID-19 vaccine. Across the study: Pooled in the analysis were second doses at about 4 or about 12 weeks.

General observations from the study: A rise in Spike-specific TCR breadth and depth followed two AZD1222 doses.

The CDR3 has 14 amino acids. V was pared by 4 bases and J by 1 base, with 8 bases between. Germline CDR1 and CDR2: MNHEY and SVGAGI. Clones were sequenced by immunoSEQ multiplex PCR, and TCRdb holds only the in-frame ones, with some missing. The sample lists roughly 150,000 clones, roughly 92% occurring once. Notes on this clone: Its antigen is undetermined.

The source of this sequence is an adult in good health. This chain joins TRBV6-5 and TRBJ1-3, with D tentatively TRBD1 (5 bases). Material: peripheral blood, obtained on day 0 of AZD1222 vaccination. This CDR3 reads CASSFQGSGNTIYF. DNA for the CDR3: TGTGCCAGCAGTTTCCAGGGTTCTGGAAACACCATATATTTT.